The TCR beta chain under discussion was sequenced for a study of chemoradiotherapy in HPV16-positive cancers. Study-level information: Candidate HPV-specific clones and shared TCR motifs came from a couple of HPV16-positive patients.

Notes on this clone: Its target is not known.

Study outcomes and limitations: For HPV16-positive patients, expanding HPV-responsive T cells associated with longer recurrence-free survival. HPV-specific T cells were functionally defined from only a couple of HPV16-positive patients.

The table came from immunoSEQ multiplex PCR; TCRdb's copy has only in-frame clones and leaves some out. The table includes roughly 12,000 clones, roughly 61% detected once. This CDR3 has 13 amino acids. The V end lost 2 bases, the J end lost 1 base, and 5 bases lay between the germline ends. Per germline, CDR1 LGHNA and CDR2 YNFKEQ. This chain connects TRBV4-2 to TRBJ1-1; D remains unclear. This clonotype was obtained from a human donor with HPV-associated anogenital cancer. Specimen collection occurred from a patient who underwent chemoradiotherapy. The CDR3 is CASSQPGNTEAFF. The CDR3 region has the DNA TGTGCCAGCAGCCAACCTGGGAACACTGAAGCTTTCTTT.